This entry lists 25 T cell receptor beta chains sequenced from one sample in a study of graft-versus-host responses after intestinal transplantation. TCRdb's table, derived via immunoSEQ multiplex PCR, lists solely in-frame clones and lacks some. The sample carries under 75,000 clones, approximately 88% recorded once. Processing was applied to graft tissue in order to liberate intraepithelial and lamina propria lymphocytes. The sample in question was ileum tissue, obtained less than 400 days after transplant. These receptors originate from a human patient who received an intestinal transplant, so some T cells may come from the graft donor.

A note on this clone: Germline is not matched at one junction end, which may reflect a read error. Other nucleotide sequences in the sample specify the same CDR3. The V gene is TRBV5-1, the J gene TRBJ2-2; D is undetermined. Germline loops: CDR1 SGHRS, CDR2 YFSETQ. CDR3 length equals 13 residues. The CDR3 is CASSIQNTGELFF. CDR3 DNA sequence: TGCGCCAGCAGCATTCAGAACACCGGAGAGCTGTTTTTT.

The chain carries TRBV10-1 and TRBJ2-1; weak D call: TRBD2 (5 bases). The CDR3 loop spans 13 amino acids. The germline CDR1 and CDR2 sequences are WNHNN and SYGVQD (reference sequence). Trimming cost V 4 bases and J 6 bases, with 10 bases left between them. CDR3 protein: CASSAGGLNEQFF. The CDR3 DNA follows: TGCGCCAGCAGTGCAGGCGGACTCAATGAGCAGTTCTTC.

This clone rates as medium-sized. CDR3 protein: CASSAGTGIVSSYEQYF. CDR3 bases: TGCGCCAGCAGCGCCGGGACAGGGATCGTGAGCTCCTACGAGCAGTACTTC. The chain joins TRBV5-1 to TRBJ2-7, with TRBD1 matching over 9 bases. CDR1 and CDR2 (germline): SGHRS, YFSETQ. This CDR3 contains 17 residues. J gave up 0 bases and V 4 bases, and 11 bases lay outside the gene matches.

The chain combines TRBV11-1 with TRBJ1-1; D gene ambiguous. Trimming pared 0 bases from V and 1 base from J, leaving 9 bases between. The germline V gene has CDR1 SGHAT and CDR2 FQDESV (reference sequence). The CDR3 sequence is 15 residues long. The CDR3 protein is CASSLARNSNTEAFF. The CDR3 DNA sequence: TGTGCCAGCAGCTTAGCGCGGAACTCGAACACTGAAGCTTTCTTT.

This chain connects TRBV5-1 to TRBJ2-7; D gene uncertain. The CDR3 length is 16 residues. Trimming took 0 bases from V and 1 from J, leaving 14 bases between them. Germline lookup yields CDR1 SGHRS and CDR2 YFSETQ. In DNA form, the CDR3 reads TGCGCCAGCAGCTTGGCGGCGACGGAGATATCCTACGAGCAGTACTTC. Translated, it gives CASSLAATEISYEQYF.

The gene calls are TRBV29-1 and TRBJ2-7; D unresolved. The CDR3 has 13 amino acids. Germline CDR1 and CDR2: SQVTM and ANQGSEA. Trimming stripped 5 bases from V and 1 base from J, with 12 bases between. The CDR3 reads CSVRSSQSYEQYF. In DNA, the CDR3 is TGCAGCGTTCGATCCAGCCAATCCTACGAGCAGTACTTC.

The gene calls are TRBV7-2 and TRBJ1-2; D is perhaps TRBD1 (6 bases). Per germline, CDR1 SGHTA and CDR2 FQGNSA. V was cut by 0 bases and J by 8 bases, with 13 bases left in between. The CDR3 is 14 residues long. In DNA form, the CDR3 reads TGTGCCAGCAGCTTAGCGAGGGGGGCGGGAGGCTACACCTTC. Translating gives CASSLARGAGGYTF. Full variable domain (remainder filled in from reference TRBV7-2 and TRBJ1-2): GAGVSQSPSNKVTEKGKDVELRCDPISGHTALYWYRQSLGQGLEFLIYFQGNSAPDKSGLPSDRFSAERTGGSVSTLTIQRTQQEDSAVYLCASSLARGAGGYTFGSGTRLTVV.

The V call is TRBV28, the J call TRBJ1-5; D uncertain. CDR3 length: 17 residues. Germline CDR1 MDHEN, CDR2 SYDVKM. V was clipped by 3 bases and J by 0 bases, with 15 bases between them. The DNA for the CDR3 is TGTGCCAGCAGTTTTTTGTTTTGGACGGATAGCAATCAGCCCCAGCATTTT. Protein: CASSFLFWTDSNQPQHF. Looking up the rest from reference TRBV28 and TRBJ1-5 gives the full variable domain: DVKVTQSSRYLVKRTGEKVFLECVQDMDHENMFWYRQDPGLGLRLIYFSYDVKMKEKGDIPEGYSVSREKKERFSLILESASTNQTSMYLCASSFLFWTDSNQPQHFGDGTRLSIL.

The rearrangement links TRBV6-5 to TRBJ2-5, with D possibly matching TRBD2 (6 bases). The V gene's germline CDR1 is MNHEY and CDR2 SVGAGI. The CDR3 has 15 residues. V was clipped by 0 bases and J by 3 bases, with 11 bases between them. The CDR3 loop is CASSYSDYPEETQYF. For the CDR3, the DNA is TGTGCCAGCAGTTACTCGGACTATCCTGAAGAGACCCAGTACTTC.

In its sample, this clone was seen once. V usage is TRBV7-2 and J usage is TRBJ1-4; TRBD1 might be the D (5 bases). V was cut by 5 bases and J by 6 bases, with 16 bases left in between. CDR3 length equals 15 residues. From germline, CDR1 is SGHTA and CDR2 FQGNSA. CDR3 amino acids: CASSPSGREDEKLFF. The CDR3 nucleotides are TGTGCCAGCAGCCCGTCGGGCAGGGAGGATGAAAAACTGTTTTTT.

The CDR3 loop reads CASSTNTGELFF. The CDR3 coding sequence is TGTGCCAGCAGCACGAACACCGGGGAGCTGTTTTTT. The V gene is TRBV7-8, the J gene TRBJ2-2, with D unclear. Germline CDR1 is SGHVS and CDR2 is FQNEAQ. This CDR3 has 12 amino acids. V lost 5 bases, J lost 0 bases, and 1 base lay in between.

This chain joins TRBV5-1 and TRBJ2-5; a possible D gene is TRBD1 (5 bases). The J call may be faulty, since TRBJ2-7 better matches the DNA end. This CDR3 has 13 amino acids. Looked up from germline, CDR1 is SGHRS and CDR2 is YFSETQ. The CDR3 region is CASSGRVWNEQYF. CDR3 bases: TGCGCCAGCAGCGGCAGGGTCTGGAACGAGCAGTACTTC.

The CDR3: CASSPDRMSYEQYF. The CDR3 nucleotides read TGCGCCAGCAGCCCAGACAGGATGTCCTACGAGCAGTACTTC. This chain uses TRBV5-1 with TRBJ2-7; maybe TRBD1 (6 bases). Germline CDR1 reads SGHRS; CDR2 reads YFSETQ. The V end lost 4 bases, the J end lost 1 base, and 12 bases lay between the germline ends. The CDR3 consists of 14 residues.

This sequence joins TRBV7-9 and TRBJ1-2; perhaps TRBD1 as D (5 bases). Germline V gene data show CDR1 as SEHNR and CDR2 as FQNEAQ (reference sequence). Trimming pared 3 bases from V and 8 bases from J, leaving 13 bases between. The CDR3 spans 13 residues. Here the CDR3 DNA reads TGTGCCAGCAGCTTTTCTGGGAGGGACGGCTACACCTTC. This sequence encodes CASSFSGRDGYTF. Combining the CDR3 with reference TRBV7-9 and TRBJ1-2 gives the whole variable domain DTGVSQNPRHKITKRGQNVTFRCDPISEHNRLYWYRQTLGQGPEFLTYFQNEAQLEKSRLLSDRFSAERPKGSFSTLEIQRTEQGDSAMYLCASSFSGRDGYTFGSGTRLTVV.

The chain combines TRBV4-1 with TRBJ2-1, with D maybe TRBD1 (7 bases). CDR1 MGHRA and CDR2 YSYEKL come from the germline V gene. Trimming took 0 bases from V and 1 from J, leaving 22 bases between them. CDR3 size: 20 residues. CDR3 sequence (DNA): TGCGCCAGCAGCCAAGAGGTCCCATTTGGGCGGGACAGTTCCTACAATGAGCAGTTCTTC. It yields the protein CASSQEVPFGRDSSYNEQFF.

The V gene is TRBV5-6, the J gene TRBJ2-1; D is uncertain. This CDR3 has 13 residues. CDR1 SGHDT and CDR2 YYEEEE come from the germline V gene. V gave up 4 bases and J gave up 8 bases, with 13 bases separating them. The CDR3 DNA reads TGTGCCAGCAGCCTTGACCCGGTTCATGAGCAGTTCTTC. It specifies CASSLDPVHEQFF.

The chain couples TRBV6-5 to TRBJ2-7; 7 nucleotides agree with TRBD2. In germline, CDR1 is MNHEY, CDR2 SVGAGI. V lost 4 bases, J lost 6 bases, and 3 bases stayed unmatched. The CDR3 spans 12 residues. The CDR3 nucleotides read TGTGCCAGCAGTTGGGGGGGTAGCGAGCAGTACTTC. Translating gives CASSWGGSEQYF.

This chain uses TRBV10-2 with TRBJ1-5, with no clear D. The CDR3 is 14 residues long. From germline, CDR1 is WSHSY and CDR2 SAAADI. The ends were cut back, 0 bases at V and 7 bases at J, with 10 bases in the middle. The CDR3 region has the DNA TGCGCCAGCAGTGAGTCGTCGGTCAACCAGCCCCAGCATTTT. It specifies CASSESSVNQPQHF.

The chain carries TRBV7-2 and TRBJ2-1; possible D gene TRBD2, 5 bases. Per germline, CDR1 SGHTA and CDR2 FQGNSA. The CDR3 loop spans 15 amino acids. V lost 5 bases and J lost 0, with 11 bases in between. This chain's CDR3 is CASSLRAVSYNEQFF. The DNA of the CDR3 is TGTGCCAGCAGCCTCAGAGCGGTCTCCTACAATGAGCAGTTCTTC.

The V gene is TRBV27, the J gene TRBJ2-5, with unresolved D. The germline V and J ends were trimmed by 1 base and 0 bases, with 6 bases remaining between them. The CDR3 consists of 14 residues. Germline CDR1 and CDR2: MNHEY and SMNVEV (reference sequence). CDR3 DNA sequence: TGTGCCAGCAGTTTATGGGCGTACCAAGAGACCCAGTACTTC. Residues: CASSLWAYQETQYF.

CDR3 DNA: TGTGCCAGCAGGAGCGGGGGGGATCAAGAGACCCAGTACTTC. Protein sequence: CASRSGGDQETQYF. This chain links TRBV6-1 with TRBJ2-5, with TRBD2 matching 10 bases. Losses at the gene ends were 6 bases for V and 2 bases for J; bases not matched to a gene: 3. The germline V gene has CDR1 MNHNS and CDR2 SASEGT. This CDR3 has 14 amino acids.

For this clone: The junction does not match germline at one end; this may be a read error. This chain joins TRBV25-1 and TRBJ1-2; D unresolved. The length of the CDR3 is 16 residues. The germline V gene encodes CDR1 MGHDK and CDR2 SYGVNS. The CDR3 DNA is TGTACCAGCAGTGGGCCCGTATCGGCCGCACCCTATGGCTACACCTTC. It codes for CTSSGPVSAAPYGYTF.

The chain has TRBV4-1 and TRBJ1-1; D is perhaps TRBD1 (6 bases). V lost 5 bases to trimming and J lost 1 base, with 8 bases between them. CDR1 is MGHRA, CDR2 YSYEKL, per germline. CDR3 length: 13 amino acids. CDR3 sequence: CASSWGPNTEAFF. Written as DNA, the CDR3 is TGCGCCAGCAGCTGGGGGCCGAACACTGAAGCTTTCTTT.

V gene TRBV15 combines with J gene TRBJ1-4, with D unclear. The CDR3 consists of 14 residues. Germline CDR1 is LNHNV and CDR2 is YYDKDF (reference sequence). The V gene lost 0 bases and the J gene lost 8 bases, with 10 bases spanning the gap. This CDR3 is CATSREGYREKLFF. The CDR3 DNA is TGTGCCACCAGCAGAGAAGGGTATCGGGAAAAACTGTTTTTT.

Notes on this clone: This specimen includes other DNA sequences encoding the same CDR3. The chain is built from TRBV5-1 and TRBJ2-1; perhaps D is TRBD1 or TRBD2 (5 bases each). The CDR3 contains 15 residues. The V gene lost 0 bases and the J gene lost 0 bases, with 7 bases spanning the gap. The germline CDR1 and CDR2 sequences are SGHRS and YFSETQ. CDR3 DNA: TGCGCCAGCAGCTTGGCAGGGAGCTCCTACAATGAGCAGTTCTTC. It yields the protein CASSLAGSSYNEQFF.